This TCR beta chain was documented in a study of graft-versus-host responses after intestinal transplantation. Study-wide background: Isolated intestinal, liver-intestinal, or multivisceral transplants were what recipients had. Following induction with anti-thymocyte globulin, all recipients were given tacrolimus and steroids for three to four years.

Germline V gene sequence: CDR1 SQVTM, CDR2 ANQGSEA. Trimming cost V 6 bases and J 2 bases; bases outside gene matches: 5. This CDR3 has 13 amino acids. Profiled with immunoSEQ multiplex PCR; TCRdb holds only in-frame clones, not every one. The sample includes about 89,000 clones, more than 85% seen only once; the top ten take approximately 2%. Note on this clone: Its antigen is not identified.

This TCR was recovered from a human donor who received an intestinal transplant. Sequences were derived from unstimulated CD8+ T cells sorted from spleen or lymph node cells, sampled before intestinal transplant. V and J are TRBV29-1 and TRBJ1-2, with TRBD1 identical over 8 bases. CDR3 in DNA: TGCAGCGTCTCCGGACAGGGCAACTATGGCTACACCTTC. Protein product: CSVSGQGNYGYTF. Together with reference TRBV29-1 and TRBJ1-2, the CDR3 gives the full variable domain: SAVISQKPSRDICQRGTSLTIQCQVDSQVTMMFWYRQQPGQSLTLIATANQGSEATYESGFVIDKFPISRPNLTFSTLTVSNMSPEDSSIYLCSVSGQGNYGYTFGSGTRLTVV.